This record covers a single T cell receptor beta chain. Germline loops: CDR1 MNHEY, CDR2 SMNVEV (reference sequence). The CDR3 spans 13 residues. V lost 2 bases, J lost 5 bases, and 9 bases lay in between. Second-dose intervals of approximately 4 or approximately 12 weeks were pooled. This sample is part of a study of T cell responses to AZD1222 COVID-19 vaccine. Measured with immunoSEQ multiplex PCR; TCRdb has only the in-frame clones, and not every one. Here the sample spans 89,000 or so clones, under 95% being singletons. The material sequenced was peripheral blood, taken 28 days after the second AZD1222 dose. The receptor was isolated from an adult who received the AZD1222 COVID-19 vaccine. This chain uses TRBV27 with TRBJ1-2; tentatively, D is TRBD1 (5 bases). CDR3 amino acids: CASSLGSGYGYTF. CDR3 in DNA: TGTGCCAGCAGTTTAGGGTCAGGGTATGGCTACACCTTC.